The clone carrying this T cell receptor beta chain was detected a few times. Its matching antigen is unknown. This sample was included in a study of T-cell memory formation after mild COVID-19. As for the study in general: The two donors had largely donor-specific TCR clusters.

TCR alpha and TCR beta cDNA libraries carrying sample barcodes and UMIs were produced by 5'RACE using constant-segment primers. TCRdb reanalysed the 5' RACE reads using MiXCR and keeps one entry per CDR3 protein. The sample holds approximately 100,000 distinct CDR3 sequences; 9.5% to 15% are singletons and the top ten take around 26%. The CDR3 totals 10 residues. In germline, CDR1 is SGHVS, CDR2 FQNEAQ. Trimming left V 11 bases short and J 4 bases short, with 6 bases between. General study results and limits: The pre-infection memory compartment contained some responding clones, suggesting cross-reactive memory joined. Whereas later expanders leaned CD4+, clones contracting day 15 to 85 showed a balanced CD4/CD8 makeup.

Source material: PBMCs or a T cell subset sorted from them (not recorded which). The J gene is TRBJ1-3, the V gene TRBV7-8, with D unresolved. The source of this sequence is an adult woman who had mild COVID-19 (a few samples of this study predate the infection). Cell type and time point are not known. This CDR3 is CASGGNTIYF. DNA of the CDR3: TGTGCCTCCGGGGGAAACACCATATATTTT.